The text below deals with one T cell receptor (beta chain). Antigen: not known. These data belong to a study of vaccination and CD4 T cells after COVID-19. Study details: At a median about 95 days (range 35 to 161) after diagnosis, post-COVID samples were drawn. Control cultures were supplied with a CEFX pool, an HIV-1 Nef pool, or no peptide at all.

General study findings and limits: The study found that a median approximately 83% of reactive clones in convalescent patients appeared only post-vaccination.

This sample's treatment: roughly 11-day PBMC culture with coronavirus spike peptide pools or control peptides (ViraFEST assay). Sequencing of cultured CD4+ T cell DNA used the Oncomine TCR Beta short-read assay. Genomic DNA was drawn out of CD4+ T cells grown in culture. From the PCR reads, TCRdb called clonotypes with MiXCR, one entry per CDR3 protein. The sample lists around 15,000 distinct CDR3 sequences, around 61% occurring once. This CDR3 comprises 16 residues. Germline V gives CDR1 SGHTA, CDR2 FQGNSA. Trimming removed 2 bases from V and 0 bases from J, with 13 bases in between. Sequencing input: CD4+ T cells from blood, cultured in vitro. The rearrangement links TRBV7-2 to TRBJ1-1; no definite D call. This clonotype originated in a human donor who had recovered from COVID-19. For the CDR3, the DNA is TGTGCCAGCAGCTTACACGGATCTGGCCTGAACACTGAAGCTTTCTTT. Its translation: CASSLHGSGLNTEAFF.